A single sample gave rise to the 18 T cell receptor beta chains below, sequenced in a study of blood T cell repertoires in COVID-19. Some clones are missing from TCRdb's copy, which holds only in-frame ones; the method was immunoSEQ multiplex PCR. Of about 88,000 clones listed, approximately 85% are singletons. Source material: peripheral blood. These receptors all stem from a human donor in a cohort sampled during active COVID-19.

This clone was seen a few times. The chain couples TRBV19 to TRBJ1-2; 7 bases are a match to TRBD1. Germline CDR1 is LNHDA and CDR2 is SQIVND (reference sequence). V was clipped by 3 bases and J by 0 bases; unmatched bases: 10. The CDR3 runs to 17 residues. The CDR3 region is CASSIRTGPVTNYGYTF. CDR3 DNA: TGTGCCAGTAGTATCCGGACAGGACCTGTAACTAACTATGGCTACACCTTC.

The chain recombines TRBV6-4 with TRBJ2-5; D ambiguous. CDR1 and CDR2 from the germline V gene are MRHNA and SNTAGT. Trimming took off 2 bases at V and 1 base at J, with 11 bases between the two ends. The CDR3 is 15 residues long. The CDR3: CASSDTRLRQETQYF. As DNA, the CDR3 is TGTGCCAGCAGTGACACAAGACTCCGCCAAGAGACCCAGTACTTC.

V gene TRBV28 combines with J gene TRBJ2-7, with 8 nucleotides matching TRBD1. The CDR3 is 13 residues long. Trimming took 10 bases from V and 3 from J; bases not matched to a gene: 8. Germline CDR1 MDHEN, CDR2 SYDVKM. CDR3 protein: CATSGTGRYEQYF. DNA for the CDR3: TGTGCCACCTCGGGGACAGGCCGCTACGAGCAGTACTTC.

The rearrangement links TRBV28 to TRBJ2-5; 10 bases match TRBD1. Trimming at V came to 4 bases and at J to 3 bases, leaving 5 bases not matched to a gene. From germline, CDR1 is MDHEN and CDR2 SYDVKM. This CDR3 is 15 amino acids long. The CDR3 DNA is TGTGCCAGCAGTTCCGCCGGGACAGGGGAAGAGACCCAGTACTTC. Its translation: CASSSAGTGEETQYF.

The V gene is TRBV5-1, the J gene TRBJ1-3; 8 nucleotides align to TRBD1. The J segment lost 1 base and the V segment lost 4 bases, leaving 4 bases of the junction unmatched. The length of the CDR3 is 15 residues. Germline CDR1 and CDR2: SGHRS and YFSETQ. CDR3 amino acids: CASSITGGSGNTIYF. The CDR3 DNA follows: TGCGCCAGCAGCATTACAGGGGGTTCTGGAAACACCATATATTTT.

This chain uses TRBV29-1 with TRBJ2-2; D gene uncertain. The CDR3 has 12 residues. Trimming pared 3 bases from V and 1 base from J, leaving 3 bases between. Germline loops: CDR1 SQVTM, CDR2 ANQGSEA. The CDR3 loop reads CSVERNTGELFF. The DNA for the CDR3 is TGCAGCGTTGAGAGGAACACCGGGGAGCTGTTTTTT.

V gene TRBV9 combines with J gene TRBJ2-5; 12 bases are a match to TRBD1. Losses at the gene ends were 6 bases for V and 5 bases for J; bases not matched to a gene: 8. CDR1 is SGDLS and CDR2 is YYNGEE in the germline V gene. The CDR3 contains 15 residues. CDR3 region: CASTPGQGAGETQYF. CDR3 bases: TGTGCCAGCACACCGGGACAGGGGGCAGGTGAGACCCAGTACTTC. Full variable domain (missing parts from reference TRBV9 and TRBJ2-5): DSGVTQTPKHLITATGQRVTLRCSPRSGDLSVYWYQQSLDQGLQFLIQYYNGEERAKGNILERFSAQQFPDLHSELNLSSLELGDSALYFCASTPGQGAGETQYFGPGTRLLVL.

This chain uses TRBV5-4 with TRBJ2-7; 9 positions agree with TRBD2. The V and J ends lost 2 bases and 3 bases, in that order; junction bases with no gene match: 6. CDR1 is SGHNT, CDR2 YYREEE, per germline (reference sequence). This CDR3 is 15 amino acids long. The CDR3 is CASSFGGRALYEQYF. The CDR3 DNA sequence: TGTGCCAGCAGCTTCGGCGGGAGGGCCCTCTACGAGCAGTACTTC.

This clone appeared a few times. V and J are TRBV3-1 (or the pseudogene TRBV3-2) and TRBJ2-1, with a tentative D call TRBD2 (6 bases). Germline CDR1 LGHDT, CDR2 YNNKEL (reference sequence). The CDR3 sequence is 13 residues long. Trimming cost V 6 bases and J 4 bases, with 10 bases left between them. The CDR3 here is CASRASAYNEQFF. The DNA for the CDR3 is TGTGCCAGCAGGGCTAGCGCTTACAATGAGCAGTTCTTC.

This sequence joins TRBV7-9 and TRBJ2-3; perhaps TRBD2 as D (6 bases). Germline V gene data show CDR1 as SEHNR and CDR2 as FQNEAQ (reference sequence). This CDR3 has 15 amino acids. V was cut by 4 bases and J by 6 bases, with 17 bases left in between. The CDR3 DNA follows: TGTGCCAGCAGCTCCGGAGGGACTTTTGGGGATACGCAGTATTTT. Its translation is CASSSGGTFGDTQYF.

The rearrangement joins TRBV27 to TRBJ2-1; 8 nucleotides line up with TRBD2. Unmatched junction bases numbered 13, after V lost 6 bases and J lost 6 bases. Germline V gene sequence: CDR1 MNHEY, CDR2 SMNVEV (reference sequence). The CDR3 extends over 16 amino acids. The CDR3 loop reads CASSSLGGVRGNEQFF. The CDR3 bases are TGTGCCAGCAGCTCTCTCGGGGGGGTTAGGGGCAATGAGCAGTTCTTC.

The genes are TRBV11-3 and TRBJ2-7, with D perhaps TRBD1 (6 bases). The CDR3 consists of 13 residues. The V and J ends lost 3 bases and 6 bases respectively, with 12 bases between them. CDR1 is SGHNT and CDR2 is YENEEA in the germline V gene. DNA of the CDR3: TGTGCCAGCAGCTTGACAGGACTTGGCGAGCAGTACTTC. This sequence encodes CASSLTGLGEQYF.

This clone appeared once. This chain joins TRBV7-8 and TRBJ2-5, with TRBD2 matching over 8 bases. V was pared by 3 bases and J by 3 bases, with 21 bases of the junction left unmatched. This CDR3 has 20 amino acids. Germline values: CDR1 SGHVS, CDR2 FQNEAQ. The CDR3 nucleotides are TGTGCCAGCAGCTTGAACCCGACCCCGCGGGAGGCCCAATACGAAGAGACCCAGTACTTC. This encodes CASSLNPTPREAQYEETQYF.

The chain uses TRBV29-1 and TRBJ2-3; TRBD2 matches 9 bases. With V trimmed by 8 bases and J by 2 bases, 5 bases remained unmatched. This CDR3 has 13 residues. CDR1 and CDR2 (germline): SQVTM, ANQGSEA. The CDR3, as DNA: TGCAGCTTCTCTAGCGGGGCCACAGATACGCAGTATTTT. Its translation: CSFSSGATDTQYF.

The CDR3 is CASSGTGVDTEAFF. The CDR3 DNA reads as TGTGCCAGCAGCGGGACAGGGGTCGACACTGAAGCTTTCTTT. The rearrangement joins TRBV9 to TRBJ1-1; TRBD1 matches at 9 bases. CDR3 length: 14 residues. After removal of 3 bases from V and 3 bases from J, the junction contained 3 bases not matched to a gene. Germline V gene data show CDR1 as SGDLS and CDR2 as YYNGEE.

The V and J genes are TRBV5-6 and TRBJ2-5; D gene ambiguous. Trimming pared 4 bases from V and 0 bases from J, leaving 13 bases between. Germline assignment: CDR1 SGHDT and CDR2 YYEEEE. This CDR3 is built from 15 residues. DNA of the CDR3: TGTGCCAGCAGCATCACAGTGAAGAACCAAGAGACCCAGTACTTC. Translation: CASSITVKNQETQYF.

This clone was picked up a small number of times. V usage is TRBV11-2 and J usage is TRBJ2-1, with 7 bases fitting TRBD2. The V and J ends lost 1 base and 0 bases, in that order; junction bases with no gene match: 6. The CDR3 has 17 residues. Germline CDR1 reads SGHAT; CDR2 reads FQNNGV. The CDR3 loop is CASSLVGAGSSYNEQFF. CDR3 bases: TGTGCCAGCAGCTTAGTAGGAGCGGGGAGCTCCTACAATGAGCAGTTCTTC.

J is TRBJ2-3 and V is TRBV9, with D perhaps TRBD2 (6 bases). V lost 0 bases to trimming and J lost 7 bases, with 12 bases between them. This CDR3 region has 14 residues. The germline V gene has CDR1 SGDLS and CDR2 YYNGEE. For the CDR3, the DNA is TGTGCCAGCAGCGTAGGCGGGGCCTCAAATACGCAGTATTTT. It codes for CASSVGGASNTQYF.